The 30 T cell receptor beta chains below all came from one sample that was sequenced in a study of T cells in women clearing cervical HPV infection. This table comes from immunoSEQ multiplex PCR, and its TCRdb copy is limited to in-frame clones, with some not included. In all, the sample yields approximately 25,000 clones. The specimen sequenced was blood buffy coat. The receptors stem from a woman aged 18 to 69 with a cervical HPV16 infection that either progressed to CIN3+ or cleared (not recorded which).

A word on this clone: The CDR3 goes on 3 residues after the read ends, and that part is filled in from the germline J gene. The J gene is TRBJ2-3, the V gene TRBV12-3 or TRBV12-4; D remains ambiguous. Trimming cost V 6 bases and J 0 bases, with 13 bases left between them. The CDR3 runs 15 residues. The CDR3 region is CASSHNKKSTDTQYF. The CDR3 DNA, read in part, is TGTGCCAGCAGCCACAACAAGAAGAGCACAGATACG.

On this clone: The CDR3 extends 3 residues past the end of the read, so its final part is completed from the germline J gene. The rearrangement joins TRBV30 to TRBJ1-2; TRBD1 is a possible D gene (5 bases). Germline V CDR1 and CDR2: GTSNPN, SVGIG (reference sequence). Between the trimmed V and J ends, which lost 0 bases and 6 bases, there was a span of 11 bases. This CDR3 comprises 13 residues. The sequenced part of the CDR3 DNA is TGTGCCTGGAGTGTAGGTCAGGGCCATGGC. This translates into CAWSVGQGHG. The CDR3 in its entirety is CAWSVGQGHGYTF.

Of note for this clone: The sequence runs out 3 residues before the end of the CDR3; the remainder is reconstructed from the germline J gene. V and J are TRBV7-2 and TRBJ1-5; a possible D gene is TRBD1 (5 bases). The CDR3 has 15 amino acids. Germline CDR1 is SGHTA and CDR2 is FQGNSA. The V and J ends lost 1 base and 0 bases respectively, with 7 bases between them. The CDR3 DNA, read in part, is TGTGCCAGCAGCTTAGGACAGTATAGCAATCAGCCC. Encoded protein: CASSLGQYSNQP. The full CDR3 is CASSLGQYSNQPQHF.

As to this clone: Sequencing ends 3 residues short of the CDR3 end; the germline J gene provides the rest. The J gene is TRBJ2-5, the V gene TRBV20-1, with D maybe TRBD1 (5 bases). V lost 6 bases, J lost 2 bases, and 10 bases lay in between. The CDR3 is made up of 12 amino acids. The germline V gene encodes CDR1 DFQATT and CDR2 SNEGSKA (reference sequence). CDR3 protein: CSAPTEQETQYF. The sequenced CDR3 bases are TGCAGTGCACCGACAGAGCAAGAGACC.

CDR3 bases read: TGCGCCAGCAGCCAAGATATAACTAGTCGAGGT. This codes for CASSQDITSRG. The whole CDR3 reads CASSQDITSRGQYF. The chain links TRBV4-1 to TRBJ2-4; D is possibly TRBD2 (5 bases). From the germline J gene comes the end of the CDR3, since the read stops 3 residues before it. Germline CDR1 is MGHRA and CDR2 is YSYEKL. CDR3 length equals 14 residues.

On this clone itself: The read stops 3 residues short of the end of the CDR3; the missing end is completed from the germline J gene. This rearrangement joins TRBV30 to TRBJ1-1; no clear D gene. In germline, CDR1 is GTSNPN, CDR2 SVGIG (reference sequence). The CDR3 consists of 12 residues. Trimming left V 0 bases short and J 7 bases short, with 9 bases between. The CDR3 loop reads CAWSVWSSEAFF. Incomplete CDR3 DNA: TGTGCCTGGAGTGTATGGTCCAGTGAA.

CDR3 DNA (partial): TGTGCCAGCAGCTTAGCCCAGGGTCATAGCAATCAGCCC. It yields the protein CASSLAQGHSNQP. The full CDR3 protein is CASSLAQGHSNQPQHF. The genes are TRBV7-2 and TRBJ1-5; D perhaps matches TRBD1 (5 bases). The CDR3 end falls 3 residues outside the read, so it is completed with the germline J gene. CDR3 length equals 16 residues. Germline lookup yields CDR1 SGHTA and CDR2 FQGNSA. Trimming shortened V by 0 bases and J by 0 bases, and 9 bases separated the two germline ends.

CDR3 DNA (partial): TGTGCCATCAGTGAAGGGGACAGCCTAAGCAATCAGCCC. Residues: CAISEGDSLSNQP. The complete CDR3 sequence is CAISEGDSLSNQPQHF. V gene TRBV10-3 combines with J gene TRBJ1-5; the match to TRBD1 covers 7 bases. With the read ending 3 residues before the CDR3 end, the germline J gene is used to fill in that end. The trim removed 3 bases at V and 1 base at J, leaving 6 bases unmatched. Germline lookup yields CDR1 ENHRY and CDR2 SYGVKD. The CDR3 loop spans 16 amino acids.

Notes on this clone: Sequencing ends 3 residues short of the CDR3 end; the germline J gene provides the rest. The chain has TRBV19 and TRBJ2-3, with 7 bases identical to TRBD2. Germline CDR1 LNHDA, CDR2 SQIVND (reference sequence). J lost 4 bases, V lost 9 bases, and 10 bases had no gene match. CDR3 length: 14 amino acids. CDR3: CASGLVGGPDTQYF. The covered CDR3 bases are TGTGCCAGCGGACTAGTGGGAGGGCCAGATACG.

A remark on this clone: The CDR3 end lies 3 residues beyond the end of the read and is filled in from the germline J gene. This chain connects TRBV30 to TRBJ1-5; 7 bases are shared with TRBD1. Trimming took 4 bases from V and 6 from J; bases not matched to a gene: 6. Germline-derived CDR1 and CDR2 are GTSNPN and SVGIG (reference sequence). CDR3 length: 13 residues. The part of the CDR3 DNA that was read is TGTGCCTGGACGCAGGGGGGAAGTCAGCCC. Its protein product is CAWTQGGSQP. The CDR3 reads in full as CAWTQGGSQPQHF.

For this clone: Read sequence stops 3 residues before the CDR3 end, and the germline J gene provides the missing end. V is TRBV5-6 and J is TRBJ2-7; 11 bases align to TRBD2. After removal of 4 bases from V and 4 bases from J, the junction contained 4 bases not matched to a gene. This CDR3 has 14 amino acids. Germline CDR1 and CDR2: SGHDT and YYEEEE. Here the CDR3 reads CASSRTSGPYEQYF. CDR3 DNA, as far as it was read: TGTGCCAGCAGCCGGACTAGCGGGCCTTACGAG.

Turning to this clone: From the germline J gene comes the end of the CDR3, since the read stops 3 residues before it. The genes are TRBV7-6 and TRBJ1-2; 10 nucleotides match TRBD1. Germline V gene data show CDR1 as SGHVS and CDR2 as FNYEAQ. Trimming at V came to 3 bases and at J to 6 bases, leaving 1 base not matched to a gene. CDR3 length equals 13 residues. The CDR3 reads CASSFGQGDGYTF. Incomplete CDR3 DNA: TGTGCCAGCAGCTTCGGACAGGGGGATGGC.

For this clone: Read sequence stops 3 residues before the CDR3 end, and the germline J gene provides the missing end. The chain employs TRBV7-6 and TRBJ1-1; maybe TRBD1 (6 bases). In germline, CDR1 is SGHVS, CDR2 FNYEAQ. The CDR3 runs to 18 residues. V was clipped by 5 bases and J by 1 base, with 23 bases between them. CDR3 sequence reads: CASSTLQGMGFENTEAFF. Partial CDR3 DNA: TGTGCCAGCAGCACGCTACAGGGTATGGGTTTCGAGAACACTGAA.

The sequenced CDR3 bases are TGTGCCAGCAGGGCCGGGACTAGCAATGAC. Amino acids: CASRAGTSND. Given in full, the CDR3 is CASRAGTSNDYTF. The rearrangement links TRBV7-9 to TRBJ1-2; a possible D gene is TRBD1 (5 bases). The read ends 3 residues before the CDR3 terminus; that terminus is restored from the germline J gene. The CDR3 length is 13 residues. From germline, CDR1 is SEHNR and CDR2 FQNEAQ (reference sequence).

As regards this clone: The CDR3 goes on 3 residues after the read ends, and that part is filled in from the germline J gene. The chain couples TRBV9 to TRBJ2-7, with D unresolved. Trimming left V 0 bases short and J 0 bases short, with 13 bases between. Germline CDR1 is SGDLS and CDR2 is YYNGEE. The CDR3 is 16 amino acids. CDR3 amino acids: CASSVALRSSSYEQYF. The part of the CDR3 DNA that was read is TGTGCCAGCAGCGTAGCCCTTCGTAGCTCCTCCTACGAG.

Of note for this clone: The read ends 3 residues before the CDR3 terminus; that terminus is restored from the germline J gene. The chain is built from TRBV19 and TRBJ1-2; D may be TRBD1 (6 bases). Germline V gene data show CDR1 as LNHDA and CDR2 as SQIVND (reference sequence). This CDR3 spans 13 amino acids. Deletions cut 6 bases from V and 5 bases from J, with 13 bases between. The part of the CDR3 DNA that was read is TGTGCCAGTAGGGACTGGACAGATTATGGC. Translating gives CASRDWTDYG. From start to end, the CDR3 is CASRDWTDYGYTF.

As regards this clone: The CDR3 goes on 3 residues after the read ends, and that part is filled in from the germline J gene. This chain joins TRBV29-1 and TRBJ2-7; TRBD2 matches at 11 bases. Germline V lookup: CDR1 SQVTM, CDR2 ANQGSEA. The CDR3 has 14 amino acids. V shed 5 bases, J shed 6 bases, and the junction held 9 bases outside the gene matches. Incomplete CDR3 DNA: TGCAGCGTTACCCCGGGACTAGCGGTTGGCGAG. Encoded protein: CSVTPGLAVGE. The full CDR3 protein is CSVTPGLAVGEQYF.

A remark on this clone: The read ends 3 residues early relative to the CDR3; the germline J gene fills the gap. This sequence joins TRBV11-3 and TRBJ1-1, with no clear D. CDR3 length: 14 amino acids. V lost 6 bases to trimming and J lost 0 bases, with 11 bases between them. Germline values: CDR1 SGHNT, CDR2 YENEEA. The CDR3 spells CASRADTMNTEAFF. The part of the CDR3 DNA that was read is TGTGCCAGCAGGGCGGATACCATGAACACTGAA.

Regarding this clone: The CDR3 is cut off 3 residues early in the read; its end comes from the germline J gene. The chain recombines TRBV20-1 with TRBJ2-7; D is undetermined. Germline-derived CDR1 and CDR2 are DFQATT and SNEGSKA (reference sequence). Trimming removed 0 bases from V and 3 bases from J, with 15 bases in between. The CDR3 sequence is 15 residues long. This CDR3 is CSARDQARAFYEQYF. The CDR3 DNA, read in part, is TGCAGTGCTAGAGATCAGGCAAGGGCCTTCTACGAG.

Details on this clone: The CDR3 end is not reached by the read, which stops 3 residues before it; the germline J gene fills it in. The chain recombines TRBV20-1 with TRBJ1-2; 7 bases match TRBD1. Germline V gene sequence: CDR1 DFQATT, CDR2 SNEGSKA (reference sequence). The junction had 9 bases not matched to a gene; V was cut back by 5 bases and J by 3 bases. The CDR3 spans 14 residues. CDR3 loop: CSAPLDRVDYGYTF. The DNA read from the CDR3 is TGCAGTGCTCCCCTCGACAGGGTAGACTATGGC.

Points on this clone: Read data end 3 residues before the CDR3 end; the end is taken from the germline J gene. The chain uses TRBV2 and TRBJ2-2, with a tentative D call TRBD2 (6 bases). The CDR3 contains 16 residues. Germline V gives CDR1 SNHLY, CDR2 FYNNEI. With 0 bases removed from V and 5 bases from J, the gap between germline ends came to 13 bases. CDR3 DNA, as far as it was read: TGTGCCAGCAGTGAAGCGCTTATCGGGGGTACCGGGGAG. Protein sequence: CASSEALIGGTGE. The full CDR3 protein reads CASSEALIGGTGELFF.

Comments on this clone: From the germline J gene comes the end of the CDR3, since the read stops 3 residues before it. The J gene is TRBJ1-4, the V gene TRBV7-9; D ambiguous. The CDR3 is made up of 15 amino acids. Germline V lookup: CDR1 SEHNR, CDR2 FQNEAQ (reference sequence). Here the CDR3 reads CASSLSAVYNSPLFF. The CDR3 bases that were read are TGTGCCAGCAGCTTATCAGCGGTTTATAATTCACCA.

Note on this clone: The read stops 3 residues short of the end of the CDR3; the missing end is completed from the germline J gene. This chain joins TRBV19 and TRBJ1-4; a weak D match, TRBD1 (6 bases). CDR3 length: 14 residues. Germline lookup yields CDR1 LNHDA and CDR2 SQIVND (reference sequence). V lost 5 bases and J 7 bases, leaving 14 bases between the germline ends. CDR3 loop: CASSLGGRVEKLFF. The CDR3 bases that were read are TGTGCCAGTAGTCTCGGGGGGCGGGTTGAAAAA.

Notes on this clone: The read ends 3 residues shy of where the CDR3 ends; the end is completed using the germline J gene. The chain joins TRBV19 to TRBJ1-2; D gene unclear. This CDR3 has 15 residues. Germline-derived CDR1 and CDR2 are LNHDA and SQIVND (reference sequence). The CDR3 is CASSAERSRTDTYTF. The DNA read from the CDR3 is TGTGCCAGTAGTGCCGAGCGGAGCCGCACAGATACC.

Note on this clone: The CDR3 is cut off 3 residues early in the read; its end comes from the germline J gene. The chain uses TRBV29-1 and TRBJ1-2; D may be TRBD1 (5 bases). The CDR3 has 10 residues. Germline CDR1 SQVTM, CDR2 ANQGSEA. The CDR3 here is CSVEQGGYTF. CDR3 DNA (partial): TGCAGCGTTGAACAGGGCGGC. The complete variable domain, with remaining parts taken from reference TRBV29-1 and TRBJ1-2, reads SAVISQKPSRDICQRGTSLTIQCQVDSQVTMMFWYRQQPGQSLTLIATANQGSEATYESGFVIDKFPISRPNLTFSTLTVSNMSPEDSSIYLCSVEQGGYTFGSGTRLTVV.

With respect to this clone: The read halts 3 residues ahead of the CDR3 end, with the missing end drawn from the germline J gene. This sequence joins TRBV5-6 and TRBJ1-1; TRBD1 is a possible D gene (6 bases). Germline-derived CDR1 and CDR2 are SGHDT and YYEEEE. The CDR3 consists of 15 residues. V was cut by 3 bases and J by 4 bases, with 16 bases left in between. CDR3 protein: CASSWLDSGGTEAFF. CDR3 bases read: TGTGCCAGCAGCTGGCTGGACAGCGGGGGCACTGAA.

A note on this clone: The read comes to an end 3 residues before the CDR3 does, leaving the germline J gene to fill in the end. The V and J genes are TRBV11-3 and TRBJ2-7; maybe TRBD1 (5 bases). V lost 0 bases and J lost 6, with 6 bases in between. CDR3 length: 12 residues. Germline CDR1 SGHNT, CDR2 YENEEA. The CDR3 DNA, read in part, is TGTGCCAGCAGCTTAGATGGGGCCGAG. Translated, it gives CASSLDGAE. The whole CDR3 sequence reads CASSLDGAEQYF.

A note on this clone: The read falls 3 residues short of the CDR3 end, and the missing part is taken from the germline J gene. V usage is TRBV2 and J usage is TRBJ1-1; D is undetermined. Germline values: CDR1 SNHLY, CDR2 FYNNEI. V was cut by 4 bases and J by 0 bases, with 6 bases left in between. The CDR3 extends over 13 amino acids. The sequenced part of the CDR3 DNA is TGTGCCAGCAGTGCCGTAATGAACACTGAA. Translating gives CASSAVMNTE. The whole CDR3 protein reads CASSAVMNTEAFF. Full variable domain (missing parts from reference TRBV2 and TRBJ1-1): EPEVTQTPSHQVTQMGQEVILRCVPISNHLYFYWYRQILGQKVEFLVSFYNNEISEKSEIFDDQFSVERPDGSNFTLKIRSTKLEDSAMYFCASSAVMNTEAFFGQGTRLTVV.

A remark on this clone: The CDR3 is cut off 3 residues early in the read; its end comes from the germline J gene. The J gene is TRBJ1-1, the V gene TRBV2; the D is unclear. This CDR3 has 15 residues. Looked up from germline, CDR1 is SNHLY and CDR2 is FYNNEI. Trimming took off 2 bases at V and 2 bases at J, with 12 bases between the two ends. CDR3 loop: CASSESIGVNTEAFF. The sequenced part of the CDR3 DNA is TGTGCCAGCAGTGAATCTATCGGGGTAAACACTGAA. Filled out from reference TRBV2 and TRBJ1-1, the complete variable domain reads EPEVTQTPSHQVTQMGQEVILRCVPISNHLYFYWYRQILGQKVEFLVSFYNNEISEKSEIFDDQFSVERPDGSNFTLKIRSTKLEDSAMYFCASSESIGVNTEAFFGQGTRLTVV.

Points on this clone: The read finishes 3 residues shy of the CDR3 end, and the germline J gene is used to complete it. The gene calls are TRBV5-4 and TRBJ2-3, with 7 positions matching TRBD2. Trimming cost V 2 bases and J 6 bases; bases outside gene matches: 12. This CDR3 has 16 amino acids. CDR1 and CDR2 from the germline V gene are SGHNT and YYREEE (reference sequence). The CDR3 bases that were read are TGTGCCAGCAGCTTCCCCTCTAGCGGCGCGGGGGATACG. Its translation: CASSFPSSGAGDT. The full-length CDR3 reads as CASSFPSSGAGDTQYF.